This TCR beta chain was retrieved from a study of T cell changes during pregnancy in multiple sclerosis. Trimming cost V 6 bases and J 4 bases; bases outside gene matches: 5. Germline CDR1 reads MNHNS; CDR2 reads SASEGT. This CDR3 is built from 14 residues. The method was immunoSEQ multiplex PCR; TCRdb's version includes in-frame clones alone and lacks a portion of them. The sample contains 45,000 to 55,000 clones, over 80% of which appear only once. The clonotype originates from a female donor in good health, enrolled as a control in a pregnancy study. The specimen comprised CD4+ T cells from peripheral blood mononuclear cells, sampled in the second trimester of pregnancy. This chain links TRBV6-1 with TRBJ2-3; TRBD2 matches at 9 bases. The CDR3 region has the DNA TGTGCCAGCAGCGCGGGGGGGCTCGCAGATACGCAGTATTTT. The encoded protein is CASSAGGLADTQYF.